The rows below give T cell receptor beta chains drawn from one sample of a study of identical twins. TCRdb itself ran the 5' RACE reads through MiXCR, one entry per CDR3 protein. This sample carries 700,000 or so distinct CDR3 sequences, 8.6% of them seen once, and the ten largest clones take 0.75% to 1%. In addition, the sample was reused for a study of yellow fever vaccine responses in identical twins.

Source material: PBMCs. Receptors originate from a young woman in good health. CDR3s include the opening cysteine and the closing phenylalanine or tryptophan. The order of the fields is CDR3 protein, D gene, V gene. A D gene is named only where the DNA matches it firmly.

CDR3: CASSLSGELSDTQYF
D: NA
V: TRBV7-6

CDR3: CASSSADTPYEQYF
D: NA
V: TRBV5-1

CDR3: CASSQDRGLAEETQYF
D: TRBD2
V: TRBV4-3

CDR3: CASSQASSLNTEAFF
D: NA
V: TRBV3-1

CDR3: CASSQTGTEWETQYF
D: NA
V: TRBV18

CDR3: CASSLRGLDLRSETKYF
D: TRBD2
V: TRBV7-3

CDR3: CASSPQVVSIPSEQFF
D: NA
V: TRBV7-8

CDR3: CASSRSANYEQYF
D: NA
V: TRBV7-2

CDR3: CSAREFVAEQFF
D: NA
V: TRBV20-1

CDR3: CATGQTENTEAFF
D: NA
V: TRBV10-3

CDR3: CASSPLWGWAKNIQYF
D: NA
V: TRBV28

CDR3: CSVVRGAPGELFF
D: NA
V: TRBV29-1

CDR3: CASSYRATRGGELFF
D: NA
V: TRBV28

CDR3: CSADTEVPYNEQFF
D: NA
V: TRBV20-1

CDR3: CASSLGPLGGNGYTF
D: NA
V: TRBV7-9

CDR3: CAISSDFGGINTGELFF
D: NA
V: TRBV10-3

CDR3: CASSLRGRGKNIQYF
D: NA
V: TRBV27

CDR3: CSVEGGVKETQYF
D: NA
V: TRBV29-1

CDR3: CSAFGSSGKFF
D: TRBD2
V: TRBV20-1

CDR3: CASSSTLQEGTYNSPLHF
D: NA
V: TRBV28

CDR3: CSVPHEGLNSYEQYF
D: NA
V: TRBV20-1

CDR3: CATSTQDRFDYGYTF
D: TRBD1
V: TRBV15

CDR3: CAISETSGANVLTF
D: NA
V: TRBV10-3

CDR3: CASSYWQGQGTTEAFF
D: NA
V: TRBV6-5

CDR3: CASSSGGKNTEAFF
D: NA
V: TRBV7-8

CDR3: CASSEDIGGYGNQPQHF
D: TRBD1
V: TRBV6-1

CDR3: CASSPGDRGYQETQYF
D: TRBD1
V: TRBV4-1

CDR3: CASSSPFDRAYEQYF
D: TRBD1
V: TRBV27

CDR3: CAALGLDYNEQFF
D: NA
V: TRBV12-3/TRBV12-4

CDR3: CASSSRDVRDPGELFF
D: NA
V: TRBV11-2

CDR3: CASSSGLADTDTQYF
D: TRBD2
V: TRBV5-1

CDR3: CASSLTGTAQETQYF
D: TRBD1
V: TRBV7-2

CDR3: CASSKDRGQGAVDYGYTF
D: NA
V: TRBV21-1

CDR3: CSVGLGGEGAEAFF
D: NA
V: TRBV29-1

CDR3: CASSVGGGGSYNEQFF
D: NA
V: TRBV9

CDR3: CASRGWGAYNEKLFF
D: NA
V: TRBV27

CDR3: CASSFRQGGTGELFF
D: NA
V: TRBV7-3

CDR3: CASSAGLAAIYNEQFF
D: TRBD2
V: TRBV7-2

CDR3: CASETSGRALETQYF
D: TRBD2
V: TRBV28

CDR3: CASINRDGEETQYF
D: NA
V: TRBV5-6

CDR3: CSARDRVGRGGRSTDTQYF
D: TRBD2
V: TRBV20-1

CDR3: CASSFEAKNIQYF
D: NA
V: TRBV7-2

CDR3: CATSRDREGAGELFF
D: TRBD2
V: TRBV15

CDR3: CASSEAGSYTF
D: NA
V: TRBV6-1

CDR3: CASSLGPSGLSSYNEQFF
D: TRBD2
V: TRBV7-2

CDR3: CASSLGGGDSGNTIYF
D: NA
V: TRBV7-2

CDR3: CAISDPAYHGEQYF
D: NA
V: TRBV10-3

CDR3: CSMNPGLPYEQYF
D: NA
V: TRBV20-1

CDR3: CASRAAEAFF
D: NA
V: TRBV7-9

CDR3: CSASLKHEQYF
D: NA
V: TRBV20-1

CDR3: CSARALAGTYEQYF
D: TRBD2
V: TRBV20-1

CDR3: CATSAGTDTGELFF
D: TRBD1
V: TRBV27

CDR3: CASSPLTESRSYEQYF
D: NA
V: TRBV7-8

CDR3: CASSPGTHSTDTQYF
D: NA
V: TRBV6-1

CDR3: CSVKSGTLNTEAFF
D: NA
V: TRBV29-1

CDR3: CSVHRQGRNEQFF
D: TRBD1
V: TRBV29-1

CDR3: CASSPSDRAAFF
D: TRBD1
V: TRBV7-9

CDR3: CASSQGAGSGNQPQHF
D: NA
V: TRBV3-1

CDR3: CASNGSGNTEAFF
D: NA
V: TRBV25-1

CDR3: CASTGLAGGNTQYF
D: TRBD2
V: TRBV6-2/TRBV6-3